Listed below are T cell receptor beta chains from one sample, sequenced in a study of cytomegalovirus exposure and HLA in healthy donors. The table came from immunoSEQ multiplex PCR; TCRdb's copy has only in-frame clones and leaves some out. The sample lists about 160,000 clones, roughly 90% seen once, with around 2.3% in the top ten. Sequencing used PBMCs. These TCRs come from a woman between 18 and 29 years old in good health and CMV-seronegative. Both conserved end residues are part of each CDR3. The order of the fields is D gene, J gene, clone size, V gene, CDR3 protein, CDR3 DNA. The D gene is left open where the match is weak. Not all rows give a size; the values are once, few, many and, for expanded clones, a class.

d_call: TRBD2; j_call: TRBJ2-3; clone_size: -; v_call: TRBV10-1; cdr3_aa: CASSGSAGGPGTDTQYF; cdr3_nt: TGCGCCAGCAGTGGATCGGCGGGAGGGCCGGGCACAGATACGCAGTATTTT
d_call: TRBD2; j_call: TRBJ2-5; clone_size: -; v_call: TRBV7-2; cdr3_aa: CASSKSLAGTQETQYF; cdr3_nt: TGTGCCAGCAGTAAAAGTTTAGCGGGTACGCAAGAGACCCAGTACTTC
d_call: -; j_call: TRBJ1-1; clone_size: -; v_call: TRBV4-1; cdr3_aa: CASSFRVGAGEAFF; cdr3_nt: TGCGCCAGCAGCTTTAGGGTTGGGGCAGGTGAAGCTTTCTTT
d_call: TRBD1; j_call: TRBJ1-2; clone_size: -; v_call: TRBV12-5; cdr3_aa: CASGLGTDYGYTF; cdr3_nt: TGTGCTAGTGGTTTAGGGACAGACTATGGCTACACCTTC
d_call: -; j_call: TRBJ1-5; clone_size: -; v_call: TRBV10-3; cdr3_aa: CAISESGGNGANQPQHF; cdr3_nt: TGTGCCATCAGTGAGTCGGGAGGCAATGGAGCCAATCAGCCCCAGCATTTT
d_call: -; j_call: TRBJ1-1; clone_size: once; v_call: TRBV9; cdr3_aa: CASSVAARGNTEAFF; cdr3_nt: TGTGCCAGCAGCGTAGCAGCCAGGGGGAACACTGAAGCTTTCTTT
d_call: TRBD2; j_call: TRBJ2-1; clone_size: -; v_call: TRBV6-6; cdr3_aa: CASSPKGLAGEDEQFF; cdr3_nt: TGTGCCAGCAGTCCAAAGGGATTAGCGGGAGAGGATGAGCAGTTCTTC
d_call: -; j_call: TRBJ1-5; clone_size: -; v_call: TRBV6-6; cdr3_aa: CAAGSDNQPQHF; cdr3_nt: TGTGCGGCAGGGTCCGACAATCAGCCCCAGCATTTT
d_call: -; j_call: TRBJ1-2; clone_size: few; v_call: TRBV6-1; cdr3_aa: CASSEGQVGGYTF; cdr3_nt: TGTGCCAGCAGTGAAGGTCAGGTGGGTGGCTACACCTTC
d_call: TRBD1; j_call: TRBJ1-5; clone_size: -; v_call: TRBV7-9; cdr3_aa: CASSLDLGTGINQPQHF; cdr3_nt: TGTGCCAGCAGCTTAGATCTGGGGACAGGCATCAATCAGCCCCAGCATTTT
d_call: TRBD2; j_call: TRBJ2-7; clone_size: -; v_call: TRBV11-2; cdr3_aa: CASSPPWGGTFYEQYF; cdr3_nt: TGTGCCAGCAGCCCGCCGTGGGGGGGGACCTTTTACGAGCAGTACTTC
d_call: -; j_call: TRBJ1-5; clone_size: few; v_call: TRBV7-9; cdr3_aa: CASSLSGNQPQHF; cdr3_nt: TGTGCCAGCAGCTTAAGCGGTAATCAGCCCCAGCATTTT
d_call: -; j_call: TRBJ2-6; clone_size: -; v_call: TRBV7-2; cdr3_aa: CASSLSRGSAGANVLTF; cdr3_nt: TGTGCCAGCAGCTTATCCAGGGGTTCCGCTGGGGCCAACGTCCTGACTTTC
d_call: -; j_call: TRBJ1-4; clone_size: once; v_call: TRBV30; cdr3_aa: CAWSVGGTNEKLFF; cdr3_nt: TGTGCCTGGAGTGTAGGAGGGACTAATGAAAAACTGTTTTTT
d_call: TRBD2; j_call: TRBJ2-7; clone_size: once; v_call: TRBV2; cdr3_aa: CASSEALGLAGISYEQYF; cdr3_nt: TGTGCCAGCAGTGAAGCGCTGGGGCTAGCGGGGATCTCCTACGAGCAGTACTTC
d_call: TRBD1; j_call: TRBJ2-1; clone_size: -; v_call: TRBV6-4; cdr3_aa: CASSTGTGLNEQFF; cdr3_nt: TGTGCCAGCAGTACCGGGACAGGGTTGAATGAGCAGTTCTTC
d_call: -; j_call: TRBJ2-2; clone_size: few; v_call: TRBV7-9; cdr3_aa: CASSSTPQDPTGELFF; cdr3_nt: TGTGCCAGCAGCTCGACACCTCAGGATCCCACCGGGGAGCTGTTTTTT
d_call: TRBD1; j_call: TRBJ2-7; clone_size: once; v_call: TRBV7-2; cdr3_aa: CASSLAIGGRSYEQYF; cdr3_nt: TGTGCCAGCAGCTTAGCGATAGGGGGCAGATCCTACGAGCAGTACTTC
d_call: -; j_call: TRBJ2-7; clone_size: -; v_call: TRBV9; cdr3_aa: CASSPVGTGTQEKQYF; cdr3_nt: TGTGCCAGCAGCCCCGTCGGGACGGGGACACAAGAGAAGCAGTACTTC
d_call: -; j_call: TRBJ2-5; clone_size: -; v_call: TRBV6-4; cdr3_aa: CASSPGQGGETQYF; cdr3_nt: TGTGCCAGCAGTCCCGGACAGGGAGGGGAGACCCAGTACTTC
d_call: -; j_call: TRBJ1-1; clone_size: -; v_call: TRBV5-8; cdr3_aa: CASSPTGSQAFF; cdr3_nt: TGTGCCAGCAGCCCGACAGGTTCCCAAGCTTTCTTT
d_call: -; j_call: TRBJ1-1; clone_size: -; v_call: TRBV10-3; cdr3_aa: CASCRGVNTEAFF; cdr3_nt: TGTGCCTCATGTCGGGGGGTAAACACTGAAGCTTTCTTT
d_call: TRBD2; j_call: TRBJ2-5; clone_size: -; v_call: TRBV6-1; cdr3_aa: CAHREGSVGGETQYF; cdr3_nt: TGTGCTCATAGGGAGGGGTCAGTGGGGGGAGAGACCCAGTACTTC
d_call: -; j_call: TRBJ2-5; clone_size: -; v_call: TRBV18; cdr3_aa: CASSWTVKETQYF; cdr3_nt: TGTGCCAGCTCCTGGACAGTTAAAGAGACCCAGTACTTC